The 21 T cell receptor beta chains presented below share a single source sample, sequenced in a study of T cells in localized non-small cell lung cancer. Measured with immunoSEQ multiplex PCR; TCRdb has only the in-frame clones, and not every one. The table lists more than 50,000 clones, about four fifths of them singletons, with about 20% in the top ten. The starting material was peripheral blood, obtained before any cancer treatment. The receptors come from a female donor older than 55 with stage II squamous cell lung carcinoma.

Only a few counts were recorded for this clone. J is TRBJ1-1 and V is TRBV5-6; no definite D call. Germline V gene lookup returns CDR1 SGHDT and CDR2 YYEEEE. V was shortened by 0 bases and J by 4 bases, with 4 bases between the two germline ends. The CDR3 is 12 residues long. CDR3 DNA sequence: TGTGCCAGCAGCTTGGCGCCCACTGAAGCTTTCTTT. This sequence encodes CASSLAPTEAFF.

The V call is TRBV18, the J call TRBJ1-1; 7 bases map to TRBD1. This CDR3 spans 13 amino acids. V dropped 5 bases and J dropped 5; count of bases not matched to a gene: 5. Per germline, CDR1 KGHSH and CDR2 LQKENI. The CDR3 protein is CASSTGAGTEAFF. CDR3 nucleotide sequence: TGTGCCAGCTCAACAGGGGCGGGGACTGAAGCTTTCTTT.

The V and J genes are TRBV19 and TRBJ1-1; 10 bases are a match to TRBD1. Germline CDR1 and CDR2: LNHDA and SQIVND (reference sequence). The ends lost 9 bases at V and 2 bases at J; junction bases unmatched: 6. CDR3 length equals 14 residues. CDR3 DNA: TGTGCCAGCCGGGACAGGGGACCTAACACTGAAGCTTTCTTT. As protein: CASRDRGPNTEAFF.

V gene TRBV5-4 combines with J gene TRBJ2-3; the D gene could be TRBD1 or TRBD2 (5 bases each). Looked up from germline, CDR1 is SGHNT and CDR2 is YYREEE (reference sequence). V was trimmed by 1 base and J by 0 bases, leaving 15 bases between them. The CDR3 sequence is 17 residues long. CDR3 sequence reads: CASSLYGTPSSTDTQYF. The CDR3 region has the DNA TGTGCCAGCAGCTTGTACGGGACGCCATCTAGCACAGATACGCAGTATTTT.

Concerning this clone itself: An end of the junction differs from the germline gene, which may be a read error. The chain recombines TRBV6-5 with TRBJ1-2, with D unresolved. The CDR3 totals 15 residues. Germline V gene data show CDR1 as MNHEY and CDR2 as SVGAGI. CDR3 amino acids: CASSYHPDGYYGCTF. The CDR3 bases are TGTGCCAGCAGTTACCACCCGGACGGATACTATGGCTGCACCTTC.

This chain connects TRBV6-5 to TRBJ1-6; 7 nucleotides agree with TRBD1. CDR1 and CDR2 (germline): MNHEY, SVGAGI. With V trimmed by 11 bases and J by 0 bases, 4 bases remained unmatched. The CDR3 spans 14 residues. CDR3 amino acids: CASRTGSYNSPLHF. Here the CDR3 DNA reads TGTGCCTCCCGGACAGGCTCCTATAATTCACCCCTCCACTTT.

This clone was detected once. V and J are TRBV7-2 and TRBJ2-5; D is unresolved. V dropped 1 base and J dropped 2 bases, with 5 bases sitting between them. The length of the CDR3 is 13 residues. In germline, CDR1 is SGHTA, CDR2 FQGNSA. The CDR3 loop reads CASSLVQQETQYF. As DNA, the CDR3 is TGTGCCAGCAGCTTAGTTCAGCAAGAGACCCAGTACTTC.

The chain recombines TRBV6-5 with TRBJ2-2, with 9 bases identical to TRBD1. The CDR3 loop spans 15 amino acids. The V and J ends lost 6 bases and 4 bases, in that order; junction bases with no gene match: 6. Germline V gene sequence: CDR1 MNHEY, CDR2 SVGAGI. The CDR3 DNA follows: TGTGCCAGCAGACAGACAGGGGGAAGCACCGGGGAGCTGTTTTTT. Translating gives CASRQTGGSTGELFF.

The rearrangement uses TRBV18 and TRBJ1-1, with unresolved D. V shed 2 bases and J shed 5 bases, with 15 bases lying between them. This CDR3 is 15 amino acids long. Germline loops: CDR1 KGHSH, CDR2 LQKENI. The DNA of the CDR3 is TGTGCCAGCTCACCAATTGGGGTTAGTGATACTGAAGCTTTCTTT. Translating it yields CASSPIGVSDTEAFF.

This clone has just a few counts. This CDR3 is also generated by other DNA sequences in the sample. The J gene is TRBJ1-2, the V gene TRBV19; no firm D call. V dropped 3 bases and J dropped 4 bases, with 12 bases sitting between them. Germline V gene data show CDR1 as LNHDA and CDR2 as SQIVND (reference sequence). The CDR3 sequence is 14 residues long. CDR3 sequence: CASSIAEGGYGYTF. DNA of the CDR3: TGTGCCAGTAGTATTGCCGAGGGAGGCTATGGCTACACCTTC.

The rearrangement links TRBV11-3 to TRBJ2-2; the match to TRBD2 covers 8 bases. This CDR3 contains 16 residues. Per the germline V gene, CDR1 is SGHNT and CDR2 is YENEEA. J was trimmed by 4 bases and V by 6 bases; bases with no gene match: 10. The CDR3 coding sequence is TGTGCCAGCAGTCGGGGGGGCCCAGTAGGCACCGGGGAGCTGTTTTTT. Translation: CASSRGGPVGTGELFF.

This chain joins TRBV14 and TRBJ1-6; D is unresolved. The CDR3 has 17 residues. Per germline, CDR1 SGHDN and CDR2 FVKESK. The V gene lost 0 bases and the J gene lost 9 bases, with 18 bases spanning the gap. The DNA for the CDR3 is TGTGCCAGCAGCCAAGATGGCAGAGCTCCTATAGGTTCACCCCTCCACTTT. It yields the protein CASSQDGRAPIGSPLHF. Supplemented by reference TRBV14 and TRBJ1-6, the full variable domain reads EAGVTQFPSHSVIEKGQTVTLRCDPISGHDNLYWYRRVMGKEIKFLLHFVKESKQDESGMPNNRFLAERTGGTYSTLKVQPAELEDSGVYFCASSQDGRAPIGSPLHFGNGTRLTVT.

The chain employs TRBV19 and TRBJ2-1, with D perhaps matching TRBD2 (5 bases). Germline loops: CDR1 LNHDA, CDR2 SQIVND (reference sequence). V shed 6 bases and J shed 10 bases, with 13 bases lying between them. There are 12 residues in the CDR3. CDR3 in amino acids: CASREGSWEQFF. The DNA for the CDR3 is TGTGCCAGTAGAGAGGGTTCTTGGGAGCAGTTCTTC.

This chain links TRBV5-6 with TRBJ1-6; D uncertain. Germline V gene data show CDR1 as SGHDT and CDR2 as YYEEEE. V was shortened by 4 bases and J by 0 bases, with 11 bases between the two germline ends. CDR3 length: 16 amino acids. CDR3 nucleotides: TGTGCCAGCAGCCGAGGACGCAGCTCCTATAATTCACCCCTCCACTTT. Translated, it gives CASSRGRSSYNSPLHF.

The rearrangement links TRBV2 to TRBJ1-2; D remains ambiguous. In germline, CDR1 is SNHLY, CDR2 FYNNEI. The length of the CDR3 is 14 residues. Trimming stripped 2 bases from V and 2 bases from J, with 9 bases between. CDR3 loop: CASSESAGNYGYTF. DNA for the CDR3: TGTGCCAGCAGTGAATCGGCCGGGAACTATGGCTACACCTTC.

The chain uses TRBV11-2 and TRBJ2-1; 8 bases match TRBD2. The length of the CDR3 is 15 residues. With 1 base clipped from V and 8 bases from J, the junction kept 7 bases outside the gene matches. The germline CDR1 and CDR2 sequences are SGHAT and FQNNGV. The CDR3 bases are TGTGCCAGCAGCTTAGGACGGGGGGGCAAGGATGAGCAGTTCTTC. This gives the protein CASSLGRGGKDEQFF.

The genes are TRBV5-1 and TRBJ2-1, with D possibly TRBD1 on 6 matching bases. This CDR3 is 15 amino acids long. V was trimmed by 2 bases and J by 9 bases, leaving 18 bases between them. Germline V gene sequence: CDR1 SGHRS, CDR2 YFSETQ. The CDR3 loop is CASSLQGPGKGEQFF. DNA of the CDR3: TGCGCCAGCAGCTTACAGGGTCCCGGTAAGGGTGAGCAGTTCTTC.

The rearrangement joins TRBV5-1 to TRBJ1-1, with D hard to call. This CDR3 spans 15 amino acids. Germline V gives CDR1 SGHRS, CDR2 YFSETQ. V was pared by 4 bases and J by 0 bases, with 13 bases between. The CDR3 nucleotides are TGCGCCAGCAGCCAAACTCGGACGGTGAACACTGAAGCTTTCTTT. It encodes CASSQTRTVNTEAFF.

This CDR3 is CASSSTGASNYGYTF. CDR3 nucleotide sequence: TGTGCCAGCAGCTCAACAGGGGCATCAAACTATGGCTACACCTTC. The chain has TRBV11-1 and TRBJ1-2; 7 nucleotides agree with TRBD1. V was pared by 4 bases and J by 2 bases, with 7 bases of the junction left unmatched. CDR3 length equals 15 residues. Germline assignment: CDR1 SGHAT and CDR2 FQDESV (reference sequence).

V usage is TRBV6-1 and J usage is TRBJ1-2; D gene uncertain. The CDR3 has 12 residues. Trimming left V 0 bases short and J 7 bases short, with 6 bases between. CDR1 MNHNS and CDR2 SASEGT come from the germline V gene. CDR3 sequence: CASSEAPRGYTF. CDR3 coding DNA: TGTGCCAGCAGTGAAGCCCCCCGTGGCTACACCTTC.

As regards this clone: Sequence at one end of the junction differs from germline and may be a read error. CDR3 coding DNA: TGTGCCAGCAGCTTTGATTTCTTAGGCCATGACTTC. It translates to CASSFDFLGHDF. The V and J genes are TRBV7-9 and TRBJ1-2, with unresolved D. The CDR3 consists of 12 residues. Germline V CDR1 and CDR2: SEHNR, FQNEAQ (reference sequence).